The entry that follows covers one T cell receptor (beta chain) sequence. The data belong to a study of blood T cell repertoires in COVID-19. About the research overall: Both acute and convalescent COVID-19 samples were obtained from the United States, Italy and Spain. The analysed material was cDNA or gDNA that came from T cells, B-cell-depleted T cells, or PBMCs.

There are 15 residues in the CDR3. Germline V gene sequence: CDR1 SGHAT, CDR2 FQNNGV. With V trimmed by 1 base and J by 6 bases, 5 bases remained unmatched. As processed by the authors: Amplification with reference gene primers provided the estimates of nucleated cell counts. Here immunoSEQ multiplex PCR was the method, and the copy in TCRdb shows in-frame clones only, minus some. V, J and clone size reflect that table, while D and trimming were determined from the DNA. Of 30,000 to 45,000 clones in the sample, around three quarters were seen once. The TCR sequence derives from a man aged 55 to 70 with active COVID-19. The gene calls are TRBV11-2 and TRBJ1-5; 8 bases align to TRBD1. The sequenced sample consisted of peripheral blood. The CDR3, as DNA: TGTGCCAGCAGCTTAGGACAGGGGAGAGGTCAGCCCCAGCATTTT. Its translation: CASSLGQGRGQPQHF. The entire variable domain, with the rest obtained from reference TRBV11-2 and TRBJ1-5, is as follows: EAGVAQSPRYKIIEKRQSVAFWCNPISGHATLYWYQQILGQGPKLLIQFQNNGVVDDSQLPKDRFSAERLKGVDSTLKIQPAKLEDSAVYLCASSLGQGRGQPQHFGDGTRLSIL.